This T cell receptor (beta chain) was retrieved from a study of cytomegalovirus exposure and HLA in healthy donors. Concerning this clone itself: Antigen unknown.

A multiplex PCR was run with 60 Vbeta primers and 13 Jbeta primers. The table came from immunoSEQ multiplex PCR; TCRdb's copy has only in-frame clones and leaves some out. In the table there are some 130,000 clones, about 63% of which are singletons. Overall study results and limits: The number of N-insertions in an Asian-associated ancestry cluster was reportedly below the roughly 700-donor mean in a later analysis.

This CDR3 has 15 amino acids. The germline CDR1 and CDR2 sequences are KGHSH and LQKENI. The junction had 8 bases not matched to a gene; V was cut back by 6 bases and J by 6 bases. The receptor was derived from a man in his thirties or forties in good health and CMV-seropositive. This sequence joins TRBV18 and TRBJ2-7; the match to TRBD2 covers 13 bases. The sequenced material came from PBMCs. The CDR3 DNA sequence: TGTGCCAGCTCCCAACTAGCGGGAGGGATCGGCGAGCAGTACTTC. Translated: CASSQLAGGIGEQYF.